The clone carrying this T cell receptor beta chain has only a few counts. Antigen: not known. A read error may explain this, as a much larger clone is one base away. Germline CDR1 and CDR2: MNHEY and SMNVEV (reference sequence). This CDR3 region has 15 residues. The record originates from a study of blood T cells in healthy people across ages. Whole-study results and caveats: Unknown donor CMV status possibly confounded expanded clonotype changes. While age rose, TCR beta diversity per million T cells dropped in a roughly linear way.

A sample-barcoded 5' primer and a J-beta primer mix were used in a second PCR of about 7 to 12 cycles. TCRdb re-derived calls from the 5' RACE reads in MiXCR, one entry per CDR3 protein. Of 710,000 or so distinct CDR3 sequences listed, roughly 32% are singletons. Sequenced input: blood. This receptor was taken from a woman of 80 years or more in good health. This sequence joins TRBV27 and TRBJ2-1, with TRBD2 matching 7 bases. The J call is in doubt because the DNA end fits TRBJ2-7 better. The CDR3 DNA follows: TGTGCCAGCAGTTTTCGGCGGGGGATATACAATGAGCAGTACTTC. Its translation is CASSFRRGIYNEQYF.